This T cell receptor beta chain was documented in a study of T cell repertoires in cytomegalovirus infection. On this clonotype itself: Its antigen is as yet unknown.

TCRdb processed the reads anew with MiXCR; each CDR3 protein has one entry. The data hold roughly 800,000 distinct CDR3 sequences, with about 29% observed a single time. Germline V gene sequence: CDR1 SGDLS, CDR2 YYNGEE. The CDR3 is 13 residues long. V was shortened by 0 bases and J by 6 bases, with 9 bases between the two germline ends. The TCR originated in a human donor in good health (CMV status not recorded). Some clones in this sample may be carry-over from other donors' samples. The gene calls are TRBV9 and TRBJ1-1; D uncertain. Sequences were derived from cultured CD8+ T cells from PBMCs, sampled from culture after CMV antigen stimulation. CDR3 sequence: CASSVGSQAEAFF. The CDR3 coding sequence is TGTGCCAGCAGCGTAGGATCCCAGGCTGAAGCTTTCTTT.